Sequencing of this T cell receptor (beta chain) was carried out in a study of cytomegalovirus exposure and HLA in healthy donors. Details on this clone: Its antigen is undetermined.

The study, taken as a whole, reports: Later, TCR association rates were found to vary by HLA locus, highest for DRB1 and lowest for HLA-C. In all likelihood, a cluster of highly shared sequence variants was a sequencing artifact. According to an earlier analysis, most TCR beta V segments yielded productive rearrangements about 90% or about 30% of the time.

Germline V gene lookup returns CDR1 MDHEN and CDR2 SYDVKM. J lost 5 bases, V lost 6 bases, and 7 bases had no gene match. The CDR3 runs 14 residues. Primers: 60 Vbeta forward and 13 Jbeta reverse. The data were produced by immunoSEQ multiplex PCR, yet TCRdb's version contains in-frame clones alone and is incomplete. The data show some 110,000 clones, about four fifths seen once. This receptor was identified in a man aged 25 to 40 in good health and CMV-seronegative. V gene TRBV28 combines with J gene TRBJ1-1; 9 bases are a match to TRBD1. The sample consisted of PBMCs. Here the CDR3 DNA reads TGTGCCAGCAGGATACAGGGGGCAAGGACTGAAGCTTTCTTT. Its protein product is CASRIQGARTEAFF.